Listed below are T cell receptor beta chains from one sample, sequenced in a study of blood T cells in healthy people across ages. MiXCR, applied by TCRdb to the 5' RACE reads, yields one record per CDR3 protein. The sample has fewer than 2,000,000 distinct CDR3 sequences, roughly two fifths seen once. The sample comprised blood. These receptors were collected from a human donor in good health. Both conserved end residues are part of each CDR3. A D gene is named only where the DNA matches it firmly. Clone size, where shown, is once, few, many, or a class for clones that have expanded.

D	size	V	J	CDR3	DNA
NA	NA	TRBV10-3	TRBJ1-2	CAISETEHGYGYTF	TGTGCCATCAGTGAGACAGAACATGGGTATGGCTACACCTTC
NA	few	TRBV29-1	TRBJ1-2	CSVEDHSGEAHGYTF	TGCAGCGTTGAAGATCATTCAGGGGAGGCGCATGGCTACACCTTC
TRBD2	few	TRBV4-1	TRBJ2-4	CASSHRLTSGGQNIQYF	TGCGCCAGCAGCCACCGACTGACTAGCGGGGGGCAAAACATTCAGTACTTC
NA	NA	TRBV5-1	TRBJ2-6	CASSLRRASGGNVLTF	TGCGCCAGCAGCTTGCGGAGGGCCTCTGGGGGCAACGTCCTGACTTTC
TRBD1	NA	TRBV9	TRBJ2-2	CASTTGGKQSAGELFF	TGTGCCAGCACTACAGGGGGAAAACAGTCGGCCGGGGAGCTGTTTTTT
NA	few	TRBV30	TRBJ1-2	CAWTGFYGYTF	TGTGCCTGGACAGGGTTCTATGGCTACACCTTC
TRBD1	NA	TRBV7-9	TRBJ1-2	CASSLPGQGAGGGYTF	TGTGCCAGCAGCTTACCAGGACAGGGGGCTGGGGGCGGCTACACCTTC
NA	NA	TRBV5-5	TRBJ2-5	CASSWDSGKQTQYF	TGTGCCAGCAGCTGGGACTCCGGGAAGCAGACCCAGTACTTC
TRBD1	few	TRBV7-2	TRBJ2-7	CASSWSGQGYEQYF	TGTGCCAGCAGCTGGTCGGGACAGGGCTACGAGCAGTACTTC
NA	few	TRBV28	TRBJ2-5	CASSLSVSGGRRETQYF	TGTGCCAGCAGTTTGTCGGTGTCGGGGGGCAGAAGAGAGACCCAGTACTTC